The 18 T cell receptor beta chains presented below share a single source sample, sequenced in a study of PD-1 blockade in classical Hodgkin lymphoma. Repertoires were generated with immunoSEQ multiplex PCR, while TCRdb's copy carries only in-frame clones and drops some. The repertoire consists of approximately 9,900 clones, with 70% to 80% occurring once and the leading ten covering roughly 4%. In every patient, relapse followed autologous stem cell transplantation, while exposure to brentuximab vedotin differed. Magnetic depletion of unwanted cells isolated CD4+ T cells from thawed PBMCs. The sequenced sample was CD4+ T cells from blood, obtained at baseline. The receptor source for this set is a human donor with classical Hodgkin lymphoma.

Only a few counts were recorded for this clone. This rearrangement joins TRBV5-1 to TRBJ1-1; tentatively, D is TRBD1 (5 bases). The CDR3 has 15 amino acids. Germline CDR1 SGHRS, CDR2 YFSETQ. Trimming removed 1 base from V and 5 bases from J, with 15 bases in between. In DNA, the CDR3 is TGCGCCAGCAGCTTGATAGAGGGGCCAAGGACTGAAGCTTTCTTT. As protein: CASSLIEGPRTEAFF.

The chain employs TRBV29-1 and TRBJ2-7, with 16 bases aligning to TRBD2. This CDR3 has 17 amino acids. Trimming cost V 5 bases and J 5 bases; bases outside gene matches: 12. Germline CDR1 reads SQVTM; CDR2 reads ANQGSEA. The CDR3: CSVKMGLAGGSLDEQYF. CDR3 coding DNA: TGCAGCGTTAAGATGGGACTAGCGGGAGGGTCACTCGACGAGCAGTACTTC.

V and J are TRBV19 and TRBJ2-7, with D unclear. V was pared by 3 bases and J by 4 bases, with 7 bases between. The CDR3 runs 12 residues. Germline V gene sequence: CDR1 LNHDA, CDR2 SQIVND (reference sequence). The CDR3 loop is CASSIDGYEQYF. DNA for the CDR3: TGTGCCAGTAGTATTGACGGGTACGAGCAGTACTTC.

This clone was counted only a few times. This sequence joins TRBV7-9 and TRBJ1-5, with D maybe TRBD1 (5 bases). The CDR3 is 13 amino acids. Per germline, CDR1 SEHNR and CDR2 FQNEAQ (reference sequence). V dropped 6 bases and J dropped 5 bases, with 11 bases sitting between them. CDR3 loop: CASSRDGDQPQHF. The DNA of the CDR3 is TGTGCCAGCAGTCGGGACGGCGATCAGCCCCAGCATTTT.

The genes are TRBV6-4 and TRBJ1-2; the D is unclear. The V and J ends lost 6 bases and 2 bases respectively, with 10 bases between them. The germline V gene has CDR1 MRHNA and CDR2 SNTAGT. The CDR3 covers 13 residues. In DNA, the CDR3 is TGTGCCAGCAGATTGGACGGGAACTATGGCTACACCTTC. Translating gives CASRLDGNYGYTF.

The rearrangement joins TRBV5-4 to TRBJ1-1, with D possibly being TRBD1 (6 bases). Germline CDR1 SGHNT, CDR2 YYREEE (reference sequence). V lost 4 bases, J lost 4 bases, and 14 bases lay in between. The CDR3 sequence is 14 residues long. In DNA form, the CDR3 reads TGTGCCAGCAGCCCAATGGACAGCCTCACTGAAGCTTTCTTT. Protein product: CASSPMDSLTEAFF.

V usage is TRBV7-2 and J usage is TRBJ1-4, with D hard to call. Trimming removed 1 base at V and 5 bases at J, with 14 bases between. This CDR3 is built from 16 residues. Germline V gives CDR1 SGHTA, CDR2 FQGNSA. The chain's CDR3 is CASSLGLSWENEKLFF. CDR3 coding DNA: TGTGCCAGCAGCTTAGGCCTCAGTTGGGAGAATGAAAAACTGTTTTTT.

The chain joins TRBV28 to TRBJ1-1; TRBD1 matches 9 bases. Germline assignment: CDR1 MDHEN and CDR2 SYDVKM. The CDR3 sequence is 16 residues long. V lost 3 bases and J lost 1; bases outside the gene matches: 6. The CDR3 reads CASSFRQGVTNTEAFF. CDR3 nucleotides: TGTGCCAGCAGTTTCCGACAGGGGGTCACGAACACTGAAGCTTTCTTT.

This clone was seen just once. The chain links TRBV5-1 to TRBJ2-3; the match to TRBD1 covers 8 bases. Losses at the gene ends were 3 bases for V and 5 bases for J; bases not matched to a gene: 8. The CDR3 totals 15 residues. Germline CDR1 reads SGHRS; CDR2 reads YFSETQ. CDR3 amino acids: CASSSLRGREDTQYF. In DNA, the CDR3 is TGCGCCAGCAGCTCTCTCAGGGGGCGAGAAGATACGCAGTATTTT.

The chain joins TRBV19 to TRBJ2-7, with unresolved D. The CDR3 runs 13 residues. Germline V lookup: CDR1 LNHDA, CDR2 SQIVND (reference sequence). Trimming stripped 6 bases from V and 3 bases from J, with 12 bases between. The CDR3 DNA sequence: TGTGCCAGTAGCCCAGATCTTGTCTACGAGCAGTACTTC. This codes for CASSPDLVYEQYF.

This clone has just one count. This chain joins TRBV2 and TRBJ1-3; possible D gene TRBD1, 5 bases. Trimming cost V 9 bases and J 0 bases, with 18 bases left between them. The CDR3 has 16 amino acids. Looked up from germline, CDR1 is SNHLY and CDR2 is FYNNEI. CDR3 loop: CASMNLGGSSGNTIYF. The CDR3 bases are TGTGCCAGTATGAACCTGGGGGGGAGCTCTGGAAACACCATATATTTT.

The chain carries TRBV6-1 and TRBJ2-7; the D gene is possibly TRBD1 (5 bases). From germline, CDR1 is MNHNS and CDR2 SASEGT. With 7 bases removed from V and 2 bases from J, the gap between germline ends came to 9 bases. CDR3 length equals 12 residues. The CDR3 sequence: CASKETAYEQYF. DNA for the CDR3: TGTGCCAGCAAGGAGACAGCCTACGAGCAGTACTTC.

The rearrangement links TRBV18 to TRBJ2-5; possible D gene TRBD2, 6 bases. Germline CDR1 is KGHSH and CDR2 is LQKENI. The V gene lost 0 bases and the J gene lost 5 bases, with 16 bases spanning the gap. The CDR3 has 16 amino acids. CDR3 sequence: CASSPPSRGGSETQYF. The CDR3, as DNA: TGTGCCAGCTCACCACCCTCGCGGGGCGGGTCGGAGACCCAGTACTTC. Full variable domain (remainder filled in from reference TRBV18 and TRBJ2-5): NAGVMQNPRHLVRRRGQEARLRCSPMKGHSHVYWYRQLPEEGLKFMVYLQKENIIDESGMPKERFSAEFPKEGPSILRIQQVVRGDSAAYFCASSPPSRGGSETQYFGPGTRLLVL.

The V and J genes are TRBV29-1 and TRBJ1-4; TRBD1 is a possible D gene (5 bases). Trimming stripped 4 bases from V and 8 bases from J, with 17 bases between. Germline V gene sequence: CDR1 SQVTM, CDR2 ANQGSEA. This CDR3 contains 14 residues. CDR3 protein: CSVGGLGRGEKLFF. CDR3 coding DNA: TGCAGCGTTGGCGGATTGGGGCGAGGGGAAAAACTGTTTTTT.

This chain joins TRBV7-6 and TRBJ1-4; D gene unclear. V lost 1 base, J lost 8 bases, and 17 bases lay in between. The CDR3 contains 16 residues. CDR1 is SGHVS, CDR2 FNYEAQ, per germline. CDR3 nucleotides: TGTGCCAGCAGCTTAGTCGGGCCCCCACGGCGAGAAAAACTGTTTTTT. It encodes CASSLVGPPRREKLFF.

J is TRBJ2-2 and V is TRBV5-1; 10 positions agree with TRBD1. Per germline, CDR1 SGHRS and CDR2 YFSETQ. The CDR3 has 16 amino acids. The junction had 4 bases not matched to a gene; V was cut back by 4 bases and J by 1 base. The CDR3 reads CASSVGDRGNTGELFF. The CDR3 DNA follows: TGCGCCAGCAGCGTAGGGGACAGGGGGAACACCGGGGAGCTGTTTTTT.

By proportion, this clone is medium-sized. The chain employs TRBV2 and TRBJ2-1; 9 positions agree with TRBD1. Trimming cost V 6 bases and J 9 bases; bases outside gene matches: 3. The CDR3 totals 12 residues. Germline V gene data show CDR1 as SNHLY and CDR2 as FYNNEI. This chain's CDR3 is CASRGTGTEQFF. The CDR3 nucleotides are TGTGCCAGCAGGGGGACAGGGACTGAGCAGTTCTTC. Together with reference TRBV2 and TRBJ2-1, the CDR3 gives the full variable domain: EPEVTQTPSHQVTQMGQEVILRCVPISNHLYFYWYRQILGQKVEFLVSFYNNEISEKSEIFDDQFSVERPDGSNFTLKIRSTKLEDSAMYFCASRGTGTEQFFGPGTRLTVL.

Here the CDR3 reads CASSVGLAGGHSTDTQYF. The CDR3 DNA sequence: TGTGCCAGCAGCGTAGGGCTAGCGGGAGGGCATTCCACAGATACGCAGTATTTT. This chain connects TRBV9 to TRBJ2-3, with TRBD2 matching 12 bases. From germline, CDR1 is SGDLS and CDR2 YYNGEE. This CDR3 region has 18 residues. V shed 0 bases and J 2 bases; nucleotides not matched to a gene: 7.